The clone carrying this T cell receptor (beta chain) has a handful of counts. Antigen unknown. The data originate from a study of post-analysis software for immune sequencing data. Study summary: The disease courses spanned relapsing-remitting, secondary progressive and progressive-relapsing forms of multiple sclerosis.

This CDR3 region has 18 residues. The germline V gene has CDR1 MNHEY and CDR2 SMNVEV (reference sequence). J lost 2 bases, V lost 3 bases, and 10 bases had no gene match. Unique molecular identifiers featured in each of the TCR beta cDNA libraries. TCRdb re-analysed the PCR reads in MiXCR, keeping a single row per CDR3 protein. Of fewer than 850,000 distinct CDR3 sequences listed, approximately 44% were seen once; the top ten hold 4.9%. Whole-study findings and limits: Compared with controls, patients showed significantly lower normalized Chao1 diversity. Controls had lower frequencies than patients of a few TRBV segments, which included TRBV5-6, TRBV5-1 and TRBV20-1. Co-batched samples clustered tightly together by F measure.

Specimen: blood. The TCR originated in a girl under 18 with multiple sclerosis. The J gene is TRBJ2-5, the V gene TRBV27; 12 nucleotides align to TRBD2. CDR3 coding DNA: TGTGCCAGCAGTTTGCTAGCGGGAGGGCCAAAGTCACAAGAGACCCAGTACTTC. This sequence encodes CASSLLAGGPKSQETQYF.